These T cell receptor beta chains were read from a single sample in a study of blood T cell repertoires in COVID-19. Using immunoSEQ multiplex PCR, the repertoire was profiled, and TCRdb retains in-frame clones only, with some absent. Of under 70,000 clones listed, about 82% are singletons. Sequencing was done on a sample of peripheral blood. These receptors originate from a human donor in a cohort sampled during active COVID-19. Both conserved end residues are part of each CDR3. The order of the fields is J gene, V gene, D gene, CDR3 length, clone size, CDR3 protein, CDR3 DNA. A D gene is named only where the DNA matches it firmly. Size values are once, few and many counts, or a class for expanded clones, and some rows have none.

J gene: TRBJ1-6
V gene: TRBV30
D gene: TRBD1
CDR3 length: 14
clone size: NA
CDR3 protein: CAWSTTGGFSPLHF
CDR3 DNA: TGTGCCTGGAGTACGACAGGGGGATTTTCACCCCTCCACTTT

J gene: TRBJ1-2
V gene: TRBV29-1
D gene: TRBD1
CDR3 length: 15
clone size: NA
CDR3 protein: CSVEGTGEGHYGYTF
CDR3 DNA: TGCAGCGTTGAAGGGACAGGGGAGGGTCACTATGGCTACACCTTC

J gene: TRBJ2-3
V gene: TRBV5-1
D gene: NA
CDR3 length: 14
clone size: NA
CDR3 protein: CASSLRGITDTQYF
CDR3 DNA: TGCGCCAGCAGCTTGCGCGGGATCACAGATACGCAGTATTTT

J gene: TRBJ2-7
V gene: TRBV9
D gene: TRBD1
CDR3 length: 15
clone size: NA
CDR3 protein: CASSASSGQPYEQYF
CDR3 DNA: TGTGCCAGCAGCGCCTCATCGGGACAGCCCTACGAGCAGTACTTC

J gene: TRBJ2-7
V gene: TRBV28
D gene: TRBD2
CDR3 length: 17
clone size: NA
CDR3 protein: CASSSRLAGASSYEQYF
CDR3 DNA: TGTGCCAGCAGTTCCCGACTAGCGGGAGCTTCCTCCTACGAGCAGTACTTC

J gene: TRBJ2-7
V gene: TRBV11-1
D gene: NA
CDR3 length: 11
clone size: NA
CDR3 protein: CASSLSSEQYF
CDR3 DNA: TGTGCCAGCAGCTTATCCAGCGAGCAGTACTTC

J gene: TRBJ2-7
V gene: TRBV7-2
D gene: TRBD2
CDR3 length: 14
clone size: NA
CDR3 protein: CASSLAGTSYEQYF
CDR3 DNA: TGTGCCAGCAGCTTAGCAGGGACTAGCTACGAGCAGTACTTC

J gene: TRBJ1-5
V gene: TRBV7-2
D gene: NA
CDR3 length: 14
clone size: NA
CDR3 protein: CASSLGGNSQPQHF
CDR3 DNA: TGTGCCAGCAGCTTAGGAGGGAATAGTCAGCCCCAGCATTTT

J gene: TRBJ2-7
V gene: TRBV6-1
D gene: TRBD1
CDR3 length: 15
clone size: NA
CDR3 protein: CASSEDDRAIREQYF
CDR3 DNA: TGTGCCAGCAGTGAAGACGACAGGGCAATCCGCGAGCAGTACTTC

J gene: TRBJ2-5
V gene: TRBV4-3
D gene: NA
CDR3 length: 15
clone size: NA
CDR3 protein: CASSQELLAQETQYF
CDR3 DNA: TGCGCCAGCAGCCAAGAACTGCTCGCCCAAGAGACCCAGTACTTC

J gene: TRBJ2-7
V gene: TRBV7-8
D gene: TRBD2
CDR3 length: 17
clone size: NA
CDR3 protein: CASTRTAFAGVRYEQYF
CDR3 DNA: TGTGCCAGCACCCGGACGGCCTTTGCGGGAGTCCGCTACGAGCAGTACTTC

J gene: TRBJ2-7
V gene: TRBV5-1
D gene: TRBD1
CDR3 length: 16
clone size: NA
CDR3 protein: CASSSEGAHLTYEQYF
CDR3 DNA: TGCGCCAGCAGCTCAGAGGGGGCACATCTAACCTACGAGCAGTACTTC

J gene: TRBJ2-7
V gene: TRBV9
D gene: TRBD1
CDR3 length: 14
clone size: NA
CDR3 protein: CASSVGTGWYEQYF
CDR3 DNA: TGTGCCAGCAGCGTCGGGACAGGGTGGTACGAGCAGTACTTC

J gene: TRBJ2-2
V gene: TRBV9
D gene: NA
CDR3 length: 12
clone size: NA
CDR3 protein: CASSVQDGELFF
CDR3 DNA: TGTGCCAGCAGCGTCCAGGACGGGGAGCTGTTTTTT

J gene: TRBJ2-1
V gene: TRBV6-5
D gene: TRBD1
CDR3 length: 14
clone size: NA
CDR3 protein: CASSLDRGSNEQFF
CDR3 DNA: TGTGCCAGCAGTCTTGACAGGGGGTCAAATGAGCAGTTCTTC

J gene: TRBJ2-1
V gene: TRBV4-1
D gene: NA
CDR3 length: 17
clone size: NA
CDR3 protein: CASSQDSGFFSYNEQFF
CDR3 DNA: TGCGCCAGCAGCCAAGATTCGGGGTTCTTTTCCTACAATGAGCAGTTCTTC

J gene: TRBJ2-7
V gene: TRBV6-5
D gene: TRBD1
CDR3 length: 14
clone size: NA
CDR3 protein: CASRTGTAEYEQYF
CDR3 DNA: TGTGCCAGCAGGACCGGGACAGCCGAATACGAGCAGTACTTC

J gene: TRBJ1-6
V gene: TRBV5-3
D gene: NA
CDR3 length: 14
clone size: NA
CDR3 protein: CARSYGVRDSPLHF
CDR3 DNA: TGTGCCAGAAGCTACGGGGTACGGGATTCACCCCTCCACTTT

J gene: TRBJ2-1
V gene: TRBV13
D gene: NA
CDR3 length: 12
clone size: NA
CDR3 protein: CASRSGDNEQFF
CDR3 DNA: TGTGCCAGCAGGTCGGGGGACAATGAGCAGTTCTTC

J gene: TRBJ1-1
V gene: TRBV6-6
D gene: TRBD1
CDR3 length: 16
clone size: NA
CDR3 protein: CASSRRQGARNTEAFF
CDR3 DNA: TGTGCCAGCAGTCGACGACAGGGGGCTCGAAACACTGAAGCTTTCTTT

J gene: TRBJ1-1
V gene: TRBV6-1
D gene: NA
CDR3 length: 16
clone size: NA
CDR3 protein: CASSEWAGVANTEAFF
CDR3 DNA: TGTGCCAGCAGTGAATGGGCAGGGGTGGCGAACACTGAAGCTTTCTTT

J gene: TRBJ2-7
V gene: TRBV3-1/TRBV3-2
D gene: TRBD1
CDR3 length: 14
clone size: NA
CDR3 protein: CASISRDRRYEQYF
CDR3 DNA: TGTGCCAGCATTTCCCGGGACAGACGCTACGAGCAGTACTTC

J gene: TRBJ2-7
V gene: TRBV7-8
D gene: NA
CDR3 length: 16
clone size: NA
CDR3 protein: CASSLGSRTVTYEQYF
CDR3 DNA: TGTGCCAGCAGCTTAGGCTCCCGGACAGTAACCTACGAGCAGTACTTC

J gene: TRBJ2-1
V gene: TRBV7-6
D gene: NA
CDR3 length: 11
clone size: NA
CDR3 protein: CASSDGILQFF
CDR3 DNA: TGTGCCAGCAGCGACGGGATTCTCCAGTTCTTC

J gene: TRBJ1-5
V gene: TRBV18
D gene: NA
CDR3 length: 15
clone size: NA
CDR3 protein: CASSQGGGSNQPQHF
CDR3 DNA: TGTGCCAGCTCACAAGGGGGGGGGAGCAATCAGCCCCAGCATTTT

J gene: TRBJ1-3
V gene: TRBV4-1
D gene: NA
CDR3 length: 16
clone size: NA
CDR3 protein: CASSQVHSRSGNTIYF
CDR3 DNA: TGCGCCAGCAGCCAAGTGCACTCCCGCTCTGGAAACACCATATATTTT

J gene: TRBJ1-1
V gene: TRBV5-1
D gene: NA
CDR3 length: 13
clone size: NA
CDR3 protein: CASSLDSDTEAFF
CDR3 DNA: TGCGCCAGCAGCTTGGACTCCGACACTGAAGCTTTCTTT

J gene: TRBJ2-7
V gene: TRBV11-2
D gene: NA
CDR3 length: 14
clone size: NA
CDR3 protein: CASSKLGLAYEQYF
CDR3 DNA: TGTGCCAGCAGCAAATTGGGACTTGCCTACGAGCAGTACTTC

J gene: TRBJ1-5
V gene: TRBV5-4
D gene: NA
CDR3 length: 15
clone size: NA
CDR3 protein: CASSLGGSGNQPQHF
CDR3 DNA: TGTGCCAGCAGCTTGGGGGGCTCCGGCAATCAGCCCCAGCATTTT

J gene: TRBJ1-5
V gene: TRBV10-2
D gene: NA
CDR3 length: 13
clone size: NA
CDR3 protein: CASSGVANQPQHF
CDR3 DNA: TGCGCCAGCAGTGGTGTAGCAAATCAGCCCCAGCATTTT

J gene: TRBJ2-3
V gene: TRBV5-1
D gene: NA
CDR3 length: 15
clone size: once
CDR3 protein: CASSFGRATTDTQYF
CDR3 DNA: TGCGCCAGCAGCTTCGGGAGAGCCACCACAGATACGCAGTATTTT

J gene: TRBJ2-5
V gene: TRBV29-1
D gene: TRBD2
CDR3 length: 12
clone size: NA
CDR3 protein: CSVRTSGQTQYF
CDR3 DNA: TGCAGCGTTCGGACTAGCGGGCAGACCCAGTACTTC

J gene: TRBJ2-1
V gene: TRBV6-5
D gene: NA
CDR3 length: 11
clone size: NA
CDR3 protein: CASLFGGEQFF
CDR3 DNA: TGTGCCAGTCTGTTCGGGGGTGAGCAGTTCTTC

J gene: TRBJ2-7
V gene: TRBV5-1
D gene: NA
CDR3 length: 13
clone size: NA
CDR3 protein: CASSLGGPYEQYF
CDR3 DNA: TGCGCCAGCAGCCTCGGGGGTCCCTACGAGCAGTACTTC

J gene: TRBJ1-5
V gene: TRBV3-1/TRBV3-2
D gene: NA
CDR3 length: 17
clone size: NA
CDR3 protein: CASSQDPANRVRQPQHF
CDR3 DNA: TGTGCCAGCAGCCAAGATCCGGCGAACAGGGTACGTCAGCCCCAGCATTTT

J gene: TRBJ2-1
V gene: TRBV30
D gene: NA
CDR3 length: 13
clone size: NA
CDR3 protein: CAWIPFQGRVQFF
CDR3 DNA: TGTGCCTGGATCCCTTTCCAGGGAAGGGTGCAGTTCTTC

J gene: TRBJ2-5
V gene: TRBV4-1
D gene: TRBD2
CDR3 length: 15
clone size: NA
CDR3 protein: CASSQGARLAETQYF
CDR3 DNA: TGCGCCAGCAGCCAAGGGGCGAGACTAGCGGAGACCCAGTACTTC

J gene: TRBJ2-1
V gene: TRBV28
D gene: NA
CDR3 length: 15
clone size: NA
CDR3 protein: CASSFPANTYNEQFF
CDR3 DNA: TGTGCCAGCAGTTTCCCAGCGAATACCTACAATGAGCAGTTCTTC

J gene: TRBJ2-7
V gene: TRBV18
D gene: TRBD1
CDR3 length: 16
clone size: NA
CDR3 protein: CASSPQPGGFTYEQYF
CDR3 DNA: TGTGCCAGCTCACCACAGCCAGGGGGATTCACCTACGAGCAGTACTTC

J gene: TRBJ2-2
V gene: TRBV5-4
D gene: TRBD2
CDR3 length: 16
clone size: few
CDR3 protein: CASRSSRGVNTGELFF
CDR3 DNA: TGTGCCAGCAGAAGTTCCCGGGGGGTGAACACCGGGGAGCTGTTTTTT

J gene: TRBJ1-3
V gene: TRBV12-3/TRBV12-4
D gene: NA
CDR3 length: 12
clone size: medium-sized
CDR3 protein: CASSVSIHTIYF
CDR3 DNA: TGTGCCAGCAGTGTCAGTATCCACACCATATATTTT

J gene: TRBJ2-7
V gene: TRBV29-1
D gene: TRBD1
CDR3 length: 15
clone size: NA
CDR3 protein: CSVEVRGTGEYEQYF
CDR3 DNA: TGCAGCGTTGAAGTCCGAGGGACAGGGGAGTACGAGCAGTACTTC